The T cell receptor (beta chain) described here comes from a study of blood T cell repertoires in COVID-19. Background on the study: Samples representing acute and convalescent COVID-19 were sourced from the United States, Italy and Spain. Nucleic acid was either cDNA or gDNA, and it came from T cells, B-cell-depleted T cells, or PBMCs.

Trimming at V came to 1 base and at J to 5 bases, leaving 5 bases not matched to a gene. Per germline, CDR1 KGHSH and CDR2 LQKENI. CDR3 size: 15 residues. Original analysis: Researchers report that nucleated cell counts were estimated from reference gene primer amplification. Libraries were prepared by immunoSEQ multiplex PCR; TCRdb keeps only in-frame clonotypes and omits some of them. The V and J calls and clone size come from that table; D and trimming were worked out from the DNA. Altogether around 81,000 clones are present, around four fifths being singletons, with the ten largest covering 3.4%.

The receptor comes from a man aged 45-65 years with acute or convalescent COVID-19. Sequences were obtained from peripheral blood. J is TRBJ1-5 and V is TRBV18; 7 positions match TRBD1. For the CDR3, the DNA is TGTGCCAGCTCACCACAAGGGGGCGCTTATCAGCCCCAGCATTTT. Translation gives CASSPQGGAYQPQHF. Complete variable domain (other parts from reference TRBV18 and TRBJ1-5): NAGVMQNPRHLVRRRGQEARLRCSPMKGHSHVYWYRQLPEEGLKFMVYLQKENIIDESGMPKERFSAEFPKEGPSILRIQQVVRGDSAAYFCASSPQGGAYQPQHFGDGTRLSIL.